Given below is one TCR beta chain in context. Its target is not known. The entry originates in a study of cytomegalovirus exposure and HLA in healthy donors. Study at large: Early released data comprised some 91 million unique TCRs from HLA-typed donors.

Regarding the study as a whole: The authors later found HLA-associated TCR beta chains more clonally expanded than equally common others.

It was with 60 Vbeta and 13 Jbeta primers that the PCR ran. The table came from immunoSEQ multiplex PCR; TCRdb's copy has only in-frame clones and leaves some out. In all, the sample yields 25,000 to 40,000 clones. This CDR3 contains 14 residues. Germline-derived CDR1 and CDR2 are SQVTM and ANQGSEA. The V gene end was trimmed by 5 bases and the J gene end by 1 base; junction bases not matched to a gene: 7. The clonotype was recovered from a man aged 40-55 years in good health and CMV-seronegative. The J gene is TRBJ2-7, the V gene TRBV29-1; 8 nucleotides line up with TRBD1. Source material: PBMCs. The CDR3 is CSVLRDRTSYEQYF. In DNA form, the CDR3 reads TGCAGCGTTCTCCGGGACAGGACATCCTACGAGCAGTACTTC.